This T cell receptor beta chain was captured in a study of cytomegalovirus exposure and HLA in healthy donors (dated by TCRdb to about 2017). Background for the entire study: An earlier analysis of some 600 of the donors reported 250 to 300 Gb of sequence data and around 100 million unique TCR beta sequences obtained from approximately 180 million T cells. A later genetic analysis took genome-wide SNP genotypes for about 60% of the roughly 670 donors and used that subset as a discovery cohort. Besides the first cohort of about 730 subjects, a separate validation cohort made up of over a hundred different subjects was used. Donor age, sex, ethnicity and CMV serostatus were compiled alongside the repertoire data. Both class I and class II loci were covered by HLA typing, at four-digit resolution. Four to six DR-DQ haplotypes were handled as single units for association and clustering because linkage in the cohort was strong. An earlier analysis of approximately 640 of the donors applied high-throughput TCR beta sequencing to assess whether each TCR beta V gene segment acted as functional or pseudogenic. Every repertoire in the discovery cohort had been generated on one and the same sequencing platform. An early release covering about 600 HLA-typed donors comprised about 300 gigabases of sequencing data and roughly 86 million unique TCR sequences. Among about 410 genotyped donors of the cohort, an average of roughly 230,000 unique TCR beta nucleotide sequences was sequenced per donor, of which 15% to 20% were non-productive. Rather than drawing on any new phenotypic data, the later analysis identified candidate immune exposures from TCR beta sequences and the way those sequences occurred across donors. The study profiled the T cell repertoires of around 700 subjects by immunosequencing and related them to cytomegalovirus serostatus. The aim of the study was to test whether cataloging public T cell receptors could identify signatures of past pathogen exposure. In a later analysis, previously published TCR beta repertoires from 666 donors were re-analyzed and high-resolution HLA genotyping was added so that TCR occurrence patterns could be studied. The number of typed donors differed by locus: about 620-630 for A, B, C, DRB1 and DQB1; 500 to 550 for DQA1; 606 for DPA1; and roughly 450 for DPB1. The study combined high-throughput TCR immunosequencing, statistical association of individual TCRs with disease status, and machine learning to predict cytomegalovirus infection status. Of the 398 genotyped donors, roughly 85% fell in the genetic ancestry cluster associated with self-reported Caucasian donors.

The germline V gene encodes CDR1 SGHRS and CDR2 YFSETQ. V is pruned by 4 bases and J by 4 bases, leaving 12 bases of the junction without a gene match. The CDR3 has 16 amino acids, counting the end cysteine and phenylalanine. Only the CDR3 DNA stays, 48 bases, in frame from base 1. The full study reports these points: Cytomegalovirus status was reported to be diagnosed by the classifier with high specificity and sensitivity in both the original and validation cohorts. A later analysis associated about 17,000 TCR beta sequences with specific HLA alleles at a false discovery rate of 0.05. According to a later analysis, most CMV-associated TCR beta chains appeared to be HLA-restricted, and the HLA associations seemed to be driven largely by CMV exposure. In a later analysis, the rate of TCR association differed among HLA loci, with DRB1 alleles having the most associated TCRs and HLA-C alleles having the fewest. In vitro tests confirmed that three of the cytomegalovirus-associated TCR beta chains recognize cytomegalovirus antigens. In a later analysis, HLA-associated TCR beta chains showed more clonal expansion and lower generation probabilities than non-associated chains that were equally common. Some 15 rarely observed V segments, including chromosome 9 orphons, were excluded from the earlier analysis of several hundred of the donors because counts were too low. An association between a missense DCLRE1C variant and V-gene and J-gene trimming of TCR beta chains was found in a later genetic analysis and replicated in an independent cohort. Most TCR sequences were observed very rarely across donors, whereas some public TCRs were present in many individuals. For the cohort, immune exposure information was limited to CMV serostatus. Correlated functional status among segregating V segments might reflect linkage disequilibrium, but an unknown experimental factor could not be ruled out. HLA typing was unavailable for some donors at each locus, so association tests used only the typed subset. In this cohort, only TCR beta chains were sequenced, and detectable features were limited by the absence of alpha or paired-chain data. A later genetic analysis reported fewer N-insertions in productive TCRs among donors in an Asian-associated ancestry cluster than the roughly 670-donor mean. In a later analysis, several top co-occurrence clusters were reported to appear linked to parvovirus B19, influenza, CMV and Epstein-Barr virus. A further reported finding was that TCR beta sequences accurately predicted the HLA-A and HLA-B alleles for most subjects in the first cohort. An earlier analysis of approximately 570 of the donors showed that most TCR beta V segments appeared in productive rearrangements either about 87% or about 30% of the time, which broadly matched IMGT annotations. Sequencing depth was assumed to be roughly uniform across donors in the presence/absence analyses, though that assumption may not hold. A group of highly shared sequence variants was considered likely to be a technical artifact of the sequencing pipeline. A total of around 150 TCR beta chains were listed by the study as associated with cytomegalovirus. When HLA alleles, especially DR and DQ, strongly co-occurred, attributing TCR associations to individual alleles was difficult. Some IMGT-functional V segments, including TRBV6-2 and TRBV6-3, could not be told apart with the 87-base-pair reads, so those segments were excluded. The authors suggested that the approach could potentially be extended to other disease states and immunological phenotypes.

The library was produced with the immunoSEQ multiplex PCR assay. A mixture of 60 forward primers for TCR Vbeta segments and 13 reverse primers for TCR Jbeta segments was used in the multiplex PCR. A multiplex PCR assay on genomic DNA amplified the CDR3 region of rearranged TCR beta genes. The amplified TCR beta libraries were sequenced on the Illumina HiSeq System as 87-base-pair reads. From the authors' description of their analysis: A later analysis tallied 75 million to 95 million unique TCR beta chains across the 666 repertoires, and some 10 million of those chains were shared by two or more donors. To remove PCR and sequencing errors, raw reads were error-corrected and collapsed into unique sequences using a nearest-neighbor algorithm that merged closely related sequences. CDR3 sequences were aligned to IMGT reference sequences to assign V, D and J gene segments. Each retained sequence needed at least a six-nucleotide match to both a V gene segment and a J gene segment. Rearrangements were classified as productive when the CDR3 lacked stop codons and remained in frame with V and J, and all other rearrangements were classified as non-productive. Following IMGT convention, CDR3 was defined as the stretch from the second conserved V-encoded cysteine to the conserved J-encoded phenylalanine. The earlier analysis of 500 to 750 of the donors excluded any sequence lacking an unambiguous match to a single V gene segment. In an earlier analysis of 587 of the donors, a V segment was called functional when productive rearrangements were above 56.7%, and segregating when the standard deviation between donors exceeded 5%. A statistical classification framework was built for diagnosing cytomegalovirus status from the catalog of TCR beta chain sequences. V and J gene assignment, in a later analysis, came from comparing TCR nucleotide sequences with IMGT/GENE-DB human TR gene sequences. A later analysis assigned CDR3 sequences and most-parsimonious VDJ recombination scenarios with the TCRdist pipeline. In a later analysis, every TCR beta chain was defined by the combination of its CDR3 amino acid sequence and its V-gene family, and reads without a unique V-gene family were dropped. As a way to deal with suspected cross-contamination and a sequencing artifact, a later analysis dropped hundreds of nucleotide sequences that were highly shared and had low generation probability. A later analysis calculated a clonal expansion index for each public chain from normalized within-repertoire ranks of inferred template counts. In a later analysis, generation probabilities were computed with a VDJ recombination model fitted to out-of-frame rearrangements, and the resulting probabilities were checked against IGoR. In a later analysis, TCR-TCR, TCR-HLA and TCR-CMV co-occurrence was scored with hypergeometric tests, and a repertoire-size bias correction was applied to TCR pairs. To estimate false discovery rates, a later analysis permuted the HLA or CMV assignments 20 times. In a later analysis, co-occurring TCRs were grouped using DBSCAN, and TCRdist sequence similarity was added for clustering within HLA-allele-positive subsets. For co-occurrence clustering, repertoires with fewer than 30,000 or more than 120,000 public chains were excluded, along with 5 or 6 repertoires with anomalous nucleotide sharing. TCRdb holds this immuneACCESS table with in-frame rearrangements only. Some clones are missing; in checked studies, unresolved V genes explain under half, and the rest has no known cause. V and J calls and clone size are as listed in that table; D and trimming were resolved from the DNA. The table kept for this sample lists 34,000 or so clones. The ten largest clones add up to 4.8% of the sample.

Points on this clone: This receptor's antigen is unknown.

The cohort consisted of 666 healthy bone marrow donors. All cohort members were sampled while nominally healthy, although unrecorded immune exposures were likely present. The donor tested CMV seronegative and was one of the 352 seronegative cohort members. A peripheral blood sample was provided by each donor, and peripheral blood mononuclear cells were used for TCR beta sequencing. Genomic DNA extraction from the blood cell samples was performed with the Qiagen DNeasy Blood Extraction Kit. Sequences were obtained from PBMCs. This TCR was recovered from a female donor in good health and CMV-seronegative. The chain is encoded by TRBV5-1 joined to TRBJ1-1, and 8 junctional nucleotides match TRBD1. The base sequence is TGCGCCAGCAGCGGTTGGACAGGGAGGGCGACCACTGAAGCTTTCTTT. Its protein product is CASSGWTGRATTEAFF.